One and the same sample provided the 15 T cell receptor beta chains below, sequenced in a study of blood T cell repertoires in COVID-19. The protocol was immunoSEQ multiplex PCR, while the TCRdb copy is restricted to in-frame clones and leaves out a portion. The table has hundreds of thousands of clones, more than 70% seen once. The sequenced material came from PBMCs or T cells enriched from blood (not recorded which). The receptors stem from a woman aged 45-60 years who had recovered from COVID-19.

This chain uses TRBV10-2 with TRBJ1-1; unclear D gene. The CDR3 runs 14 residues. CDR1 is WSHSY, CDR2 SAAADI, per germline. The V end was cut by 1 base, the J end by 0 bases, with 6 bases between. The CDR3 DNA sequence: TGCGCCAGCAGTGAGTGGCAGGTGAACACTGAAGCTTTCTTT. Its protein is CASSEWQVNTEAFF.

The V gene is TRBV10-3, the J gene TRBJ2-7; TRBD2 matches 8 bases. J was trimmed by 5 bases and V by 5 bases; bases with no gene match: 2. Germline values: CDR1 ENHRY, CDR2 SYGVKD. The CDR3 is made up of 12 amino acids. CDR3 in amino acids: CAISKTSDEQYF. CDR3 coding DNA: TGTGCCATCAGTAAGACTAGCGACGAGCAGTACTTC.

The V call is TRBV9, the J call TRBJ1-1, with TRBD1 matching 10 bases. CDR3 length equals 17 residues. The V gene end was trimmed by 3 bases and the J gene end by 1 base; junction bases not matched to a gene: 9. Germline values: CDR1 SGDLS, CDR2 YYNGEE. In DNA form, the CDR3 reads TGTGCCAGCAGCGCGCCCGACAGGGGGCTCGGGAACACTGAAGCTTTCTTT. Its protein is CASSAPDRGLGNTEAFF.

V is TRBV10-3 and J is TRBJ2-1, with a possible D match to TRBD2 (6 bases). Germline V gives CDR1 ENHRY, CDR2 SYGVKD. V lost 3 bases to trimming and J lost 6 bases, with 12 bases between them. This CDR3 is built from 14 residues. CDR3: CAISDSTSSNEQFF. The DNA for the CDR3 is TGTGCCATCAGTGATTCTACTAGCAGCAATGAGCAGTTCTTC.

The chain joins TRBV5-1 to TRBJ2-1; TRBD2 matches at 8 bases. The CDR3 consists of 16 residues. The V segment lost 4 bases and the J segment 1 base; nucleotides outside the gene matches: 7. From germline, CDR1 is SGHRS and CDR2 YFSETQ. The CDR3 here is CASSPAGGASYNEQFF. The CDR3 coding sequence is TGCGCCAGCAGCCCTGCCGGGGGGGCGTCCTACAATGAGCAGTTCTTC.

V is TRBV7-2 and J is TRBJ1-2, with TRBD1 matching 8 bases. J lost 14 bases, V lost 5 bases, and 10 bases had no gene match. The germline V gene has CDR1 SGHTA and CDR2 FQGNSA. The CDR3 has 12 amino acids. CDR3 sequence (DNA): TGTGCCAGCAGCCTTGATGGACAGGGTGTAACCTTC. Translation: CASSLDGQGVTF.

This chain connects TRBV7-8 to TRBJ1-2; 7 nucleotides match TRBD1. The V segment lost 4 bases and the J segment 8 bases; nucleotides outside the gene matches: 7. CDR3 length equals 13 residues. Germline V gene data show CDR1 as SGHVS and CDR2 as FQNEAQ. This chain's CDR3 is CASSSRTGGGYTF. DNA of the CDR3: TGTGCCAGCAGCTCGAGGACAGGCGGGGGCTACACCTTC.

CDR3 region: CASSDDPRLGHEQFF. In DNA, the CDR3 is TGTGCCAGCAGTGATGACCCCCGGTTGGGGCATGAGCAGTTCTTC. V is TRBV6-1 and J is TRBJ2-1; TRBD1 is a possible D gene (5 bases). The CDR3 consists of 15 residues. V lost 3 bases, J lost 8 bases, and 17 bases lay in between. Germline-derived CDR1 and CDR2 are MNHNS and SASEGT.

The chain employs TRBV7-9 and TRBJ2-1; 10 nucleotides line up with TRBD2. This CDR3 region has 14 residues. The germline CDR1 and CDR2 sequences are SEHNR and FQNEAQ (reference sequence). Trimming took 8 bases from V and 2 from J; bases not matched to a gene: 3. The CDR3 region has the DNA TGTGCCAGCCGGGGGACTAGCGCCTACAATGAGCAGTTCTTC. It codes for CASRGTSAYNEQFF.

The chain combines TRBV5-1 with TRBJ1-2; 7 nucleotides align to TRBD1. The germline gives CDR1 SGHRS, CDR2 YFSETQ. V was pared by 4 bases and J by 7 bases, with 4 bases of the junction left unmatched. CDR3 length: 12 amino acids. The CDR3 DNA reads TGCGCCAGCAGCGTACAGGGGACTGGCTACACCTTC. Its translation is CASSVQGTGYTF. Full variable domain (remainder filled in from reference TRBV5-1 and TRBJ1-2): KAGVTQTPRYLIKTRGQQVTLSCSPISGHRSVSWYQQTPGQGLQFLFEYFSETQRNKGNFPGRFSGRQFSNSRSEMNVSTLELGDSALYLCASSVQGTGYTFGSGTRLTVV.

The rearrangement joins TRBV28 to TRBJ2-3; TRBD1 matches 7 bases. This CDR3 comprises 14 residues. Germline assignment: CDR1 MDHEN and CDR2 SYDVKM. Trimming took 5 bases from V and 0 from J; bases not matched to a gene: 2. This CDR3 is CASSRQGSTDTQYF. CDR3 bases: TGTGCCAGCAGTAGACAGGGAAGCACAGATACGCAGTATTTT.

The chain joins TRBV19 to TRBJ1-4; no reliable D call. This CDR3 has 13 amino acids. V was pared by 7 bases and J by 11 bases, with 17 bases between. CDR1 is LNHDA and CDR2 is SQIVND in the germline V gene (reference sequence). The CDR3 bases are TGTGCCAGTATCGGGAAAGGAATGTTGAAACTGTTTTTT. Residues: CASIGKGMLKLFF.

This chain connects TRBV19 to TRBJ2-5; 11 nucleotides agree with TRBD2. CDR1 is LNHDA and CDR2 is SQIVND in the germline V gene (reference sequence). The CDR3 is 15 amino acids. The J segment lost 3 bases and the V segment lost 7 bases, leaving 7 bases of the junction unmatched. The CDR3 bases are TGTGCCAGTACCCTCACTAGCGGGGGAGAAGAGACCCAGTACTTC. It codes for CASTLTSGGEETQYF. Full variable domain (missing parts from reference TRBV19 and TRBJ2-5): DGGITQSPKYLFRKEGQNVTLSCEQNLNHDAMYWYRQDPGQGLRLIYYSQIVNDFQKGDIAEGYSVSREKKESFPLTVTSAQKNPTAFYLCASTLTSGGEETQYFGPGTRLLVL.

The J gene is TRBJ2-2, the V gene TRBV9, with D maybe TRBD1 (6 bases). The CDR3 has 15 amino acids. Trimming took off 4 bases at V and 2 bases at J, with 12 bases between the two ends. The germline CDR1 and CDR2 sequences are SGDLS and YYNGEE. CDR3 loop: CASSLRTANTGELFF. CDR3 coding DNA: TGTGCCAGCAGCCTCCGGACAGCCAACACCGGGGAGCTGTTTTTT.

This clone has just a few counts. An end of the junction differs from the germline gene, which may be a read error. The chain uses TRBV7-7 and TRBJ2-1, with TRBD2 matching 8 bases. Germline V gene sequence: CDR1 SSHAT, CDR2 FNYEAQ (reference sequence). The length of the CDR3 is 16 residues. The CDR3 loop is CASSTFSGTSYNEQFF. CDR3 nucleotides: TGTGCTAGCAGCACGTTTAGCGGGACCTCCTACAATGAGCAGTTCTTC. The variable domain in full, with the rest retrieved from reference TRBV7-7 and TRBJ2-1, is GAGVSQSPRYKVTKRGQDVTLRCDPISSHATLYWYQQALGQGPEFLTYFNYEAQPDKSGLPSDRFSAERPEGSISTLTIQRTEQRDSAMYRCASSTFSGTSYNEQFFGPGTRLTVL.